This T cell receptor beta chain was recovered during a study of control samples from healthy donors and cancer patients. Germline trimming cut 3 bases from V and 7 bases from J; bases unmatched to any gene: 7. The CDR3 is 14 residues long. Germline CDR1 reads KGHDR; CDR2 reads SFDVKD. The assay was immunoSEQ multiplex PCR, and TCRdb's table has in-frame clones only and misses some. Of under 80,000 clones listed, approximately 94% are singletons. The sequenced material came from blood. This chain joins TRBV24-1 and TRBJ1-1; 7 bases map to TRBD1. The clonotype originates from a woman under 40 in good health. The chain's CDR3 is CATSDPGQAGEAFF. In nucleotides, the CDR3 is TGTGCCACCAGTGATCCTGGACAGGCTGGTGAAGCTTTCTTT.